This T cell receptor beta chain was sequenced for a study of follicular helper T cells after annual influenza vaccination. Study summary: Across the 2013-2014, 2014-2015 and 2015-2016 vaccination seasons, some subjects were resampled. Findings and caveats of the study: Day 7 ICOS+CD38+ clones later appeared mostly in ICOS-CD38- cTfh.

Comments on this clone: Its antigen is not identified.

Assay: immunoSEQ multiplex PCR; the TCRdb copy retains only in-frame clones and omits some. Here the sample spans nearly 9,000 clones, 65% to 85% being singletons. Time point given: 2014-2015 season, 7 days after vaccination. The V gene lost 0 bases and the J gene lost 7 bases, with 13 bases spanning the gap. Germline V gene lookup returns CDR1 MNHNS and CDR2 SASEGT. This CDR3 contains 15 residues. J is TRBJ1-5 and V is TRBV6-1, with D possibly matching TRBD1 (6 bases). The clonotype originates from an adult who received the influenza vaccine. The sequencing here drew on CXCR5+ CD38- circulating T follicular helper cells from blood, taken 7 days after influenza vaccination. Subset specified: circulating Tfh, non-naive CD4+CXCR5+PD-1+ (ICOS+CD38+ or ICOS-CD38-). The CDR3 DNA reads as TGTGCCAGCAGTGAAGCGAGTTTGGGGACACAGCCCCAGCATTTT. Translation: CASSEASLGTQPQHF.